Shown below are 20 T cell receptor beta chains from a single sample sequenced in a study of shared clonotypes between healthy human individuals. Here immunoSEQ multiplex PCR was the method, and the copy in TCRdb shows in-frame clones only, minus some. The data show hundreds of thousands of clones, 60% to 80% seen once. The sequenced material came from PBMCs. Source of these receptors: a woman aged 40 to 55 in good health. Some clones in this sample may be carry-over from other donors' samples.

Notes on this clone: One base away lies a much larger clone, so this may be a sequencing read error. Other DNA variants within this sample encode the same CDR3. The chain is built from TRBV11-1 and TRBJ2-7, with 7 bases that match TRBD1. CDR1 and CDR2 (germline): SGHAT, FQDESV (reference sequence). The CDR3 extends over 15 amino acids. CDR3 DNA sequence: TGTGCCAGCAGCTTAGAAGTGGGCAGGGGGTACGAGCAGTACTTT. It translates to CASSLEVGRGYEQYF.

This clone was seen just once. The rearrangement uses TRBV29-1 and TRBJ1-1; D unclear. The germline V and J ends were trimmed by 6 bases and 4 bases, with 12 bases remaining between them. This CDR3 region has 12 residues. CDR1 is SQVTM and CDR2 is ANQGSEA in the germline V gene. CDR3 nucleotides: TGCAGCGTAGGTAGAACGAGCACTGAAGCTTTCTTT. Translating it yields CSVGRTSTEAFF.

The rearrangement links TRBV6-1 to TRBJ1-5; D is unresolved. The germline V gene has CDR1 MNHNS and CDR2 SASEGT. The CDR3 is 13 amino acids. The V gene lost 7 bases and the J gene lost 3 bases, with 10 bases spanning the gap. CDR3 loop: CASIRTLNQPQHF. CDR3 coding DNA: TGTGCCAGCATTAGAACCCTCAATCAGCCCCAGCATTTT.

This rearrangement joins TRBV15 to TRBJ2-1; 7 bases match TRBD1. Germline V lookup: CDR1 LNHNV, CDR2 YYDKDF (reference sequence). The CDR3 sequence is 13 residues long. With V trimmed by 0 bases and J by 12 bases, 5 bases remained unmatched. The CDR3 loop reads CATSRELTGRQFF. CDR3 in DNA: TGTGCCACCAGCAGAGAATTGACAGGGCGGCAGTTCTTC.

V and J are TRBV7-9 and TRBJ2-7, with D perhaps matching TRBD1 (5 bases). This CDR3 region has 14 residues. The V gene lost 4 bases and the J gene lost 0 bases, with 10 bases spanning the gap. CDR1 and CDR2 (germline): SEHNR, FQNEAQ (reference sequence). The CDR3 spells CASSSQGYSYEQYF. For the CDR3, the DNA is TGTGCCAGCAGCTCCCAGGGATACTCCTACGAGCAGTACTTC. The full variable domain, completed using reference TRBV7-9 and TRBJ2-7, is DTGVSQNPRHKITKRGQNVTFRCDPISEHNRLYWYRQTLGQGPEFLTYFQNEAQLEKSRLLSDRFSAERPKGSFSTLEIQRTEQGDSAMYLCASSSQGYSYEQYFGPGTRLTVT.

The chain uses TRBV30 and TRBJ1-4; 8 nucleotides line up with TRBD1. V lost 4 bases and J lost 3; bases outside the gene matches: 4. The CDR3 spans 14 residues. From germline, CDR1 is GTSNPN and CDR2 SVGIG (reference sequence). CDR3 in DNA: TGTGCCTGGAACAGGGGGTTTGCTAATGAAAAACTGTTTTTT. Translated, it gives CAWNRGFANEKLFF.

CDR3 loop: CASGRGVGSYNEQFF. The CDR3 nucleotides are TGTGCTAGTGGCCGAGGGGTTGGGTCCTACAATGAGCAGTTCTTC. The chain couples TRBV12-5 to TRBJ2-1; D might be TRBD1 or TRBD2, each matching 5 bases. V was shortened by 6 bases and J by 1 base, with 13 bases between the two germline ends. This CDR3 has 15 amino acids. Germline loops: CDR1 LGHNT, CDR2 FRNRAP.

Concerning this clone itself: One base away lies a much larger clone, so this may be a sequencing read error. CDR3 DNA: TGTGCCAGCAGTGATGACCCCGCAACCTCGCGGTACTTC. It is translated as CASSDDPATSRYF. The V and J genes are TRBV6-1 and TRBJ2-4; D unclear. This CDR3 region has 13 residues. Germline CDR1 and CDR2: MNHNS and SASEGT. The V and J ends lost 3 bases and 15 bases respectively, with 18 bases between them.

This chain joins TRBV2 and TRBJ1-3, with D uncertain. The CDR3 has 13 amino acids. The V gene's germline CDR1 is SNHLY and CDR2 FYNNEI. Trimming took off 6 bases at V and 0 bases at J, with 6 bases between the two ends. The CDR3 here is CASSRVSGNTIYF. DNA for the CDR3: TGTGCCAGCAGCCGGGTCTCTGGAAACACCATATATTTT.

This chain uses TRBV5-1 with TRBJ1-2; 7 bases line up with TRBD1. V gave up 4 bases and J gave up 2 bases; unmatched junction bases: 5. This CDR3 has 14 residues. The V gene's germline CDR1 is SGHRS and CDR2 YFSETQ. The chain's CDR3 is CASSPGQPNYGYTF. DNA for the CDR3: TGCGCCAGCAGCCCGGGACAGCCAAACTATGGCTACACCTTC. Full variable domain (remainder filled in from reference TRBV5-1 and TRBJ1-2): KAGVTQTPRYLIKTRGQQVTLSCSPISGHRSVSWYQQTPGQGLQFLFEYFSETQRNKGNFPGRFSGRQFSNSRSEMNVSTLELGDSALYLCASSPGQPNYGYTFGSGTRLTVV.

This clone was counted a few times. This chain uses TRBV5-5 with TRBJ1-1; no reliable D call. The CDR3 sequence is 12 residues long. Germline V CDR1 and CDR2: SGHKS, YYEKEE (reference sequence). The ends were cut back, 0 bases at V and 4 bases at J, with 4 bases in the middle. CDR3 DNA sequence: TGTGCCAGCAGCTTGGGAGCCACTGAAGCTTTCTTT. Translating it yields CASSLGATEAFF.

The chain uses TRBV7-9 and TRBJ2-5; 10 bases fit TRBD2. The CDR3 is 15 amino acids. With 5 bases clipped from V and 5 bases from J, the junction kept 8 bases outside the gene matches. The V gene's germline CDR1 is SEHNR and CDR2 FQNEAQ (reference sequence). The chain's CDR3 is CASSPVAGGGETQYF. CDR3 nucleotide sequence: TGTGCCAGCAGCCCCGTAGCGGGAGGAGGGGAGACCCAGTACTTC.

A word on this clone: This may be a read error: a much more frequent sequence differs by one nucleotide. The same CDR3 arises from other DNA sequences in this sample as well. This sequence joins TRBV7-3 and TRBJ2-2; 9 bases agree with TRBD2. Trimming took 5 bases from V and 6 from J; bases not matched to a gene: 4. The CDR3 runs to 14 residues. In germline, CDR1 is SGHTA, CDR2 FQGTGA. Here the CDR3 reads CASSRLAGPGELFF. CDR3 coding DNA: TGTGCCAGCAGCCGGCTAGCGGGGCCCGGGGAGCTGTTTTTT.

This chain uses TRBV30 with TRBJ2-3; D remains ambiguous. Trimming removed 4 bases at V and 0 bases at J, with 8 bases between. CDR3 size: 13 residues. In germline, CDR1 is GTSNPN, CDR2 SVGIG (reference sequence). CDR3 DNA sequence: TGTGCCTGGACCTCTGGTAGCACAGATACGCAGTATTTT. Encoded protein: CAWTSGSTDTQYF.

This chain uses TRBV6-1 with TRBJ2-7, with 11 bases matching TRBD2. Losses at the gene ends were 6 bases for V and 4 bases for J; bases not matched to a gene: 8. Germline V gene data show CDR1 as MNHNS and CDR2 as SASEGT. There are 15 residues in the CDR3. CDR3 region: CASRTLAGDGYEQYF. In nucleotides, the CDR3 is TGTGCCAGCAGAACACTAGCGGGAGACGGTTACGAGCAGTACTTC.

CDR3 nucleotides: TGTGCCACCAGCAGAGATGGTGGGAGACCCACTTCCTACGAGCAGTACTTC. Its protein product is CATSRDGGRPTSYEQYF. The chain links TRBV15 to TRBJ2-5; D possibly corresponds to TRBD2 (5 bases). The J call may be wrong; the DNA end is better matched by TRBJ2-7. This CDR3 spans 17 amino acids. Germline V CDR1 and CDR2: LNHNV, YYDKDF (reference sequence).

This chain links TRBV6-1 with TRBJ2-2, with D possibly matching TRBD2 (5 bases). Germline CDR1 reads MNHNS; CDR2 reads SASEGT. Trimming removed 6 bases from V and 5 bases from J, with 16 bases in between. The CDR3 spans 15 residues. This chain's CDR3 is CASSTTLAQTGELFF. CDR3 bases: TGTGCCAGCAGCACTACTCTAGCCCAGACCGGGGAGCTGTTTTTT.

This clone occurred a few times. The chain employs TRBV7-8 and TRBJ2-7; D is uncertain. Trimming took off 5 bases at V and 7 bases at J, with 15 bases between the two ends. Germline V gene data show CDR1 as SGHVS and CDR2 as FQNEAQ. CDR3 length: 13 residues. The CDR3 region is CASSPIAILEQYF. The CDR3 region has the DNA TGTGCCAGCAGCCCTATTGCCATTTTGGAGCAGTACTTC. The whole variable domain, remainder taken from reference TRBV7-8 and TRBJ2-7, is GAGVSQSPRYKVAKRGQDVALRCDPISGHVSLFWYQQALGQGPEFLTYFQNEAQLDKSGLPSDRFFAERPEGSVSTLKIQRTQQEDSAVYLCASSPIAILEQYFGPGTRLTVT.

Regarding this clone: A much more abundant neighbour one base away suggests this may be a read error. Likely a read error: the CDR3 ends without its conserved phenylalanine or tryptophan. The CDR3 DNA sequence: TGCGCCAGCAGCGTCGTTGCGGGCATGAACACTGAAGCTTTCCTT. Translation: CASSVVAGMNTEAFL. The chain has TRBV5-1 and TRBJ1-1; no definite D call. Deletions cut 4 bases from V and 0 bases from J, with 13 bases between. This CDR3 region has 15 residues. The germline CDR1 and CDR2 sequences are SGHRS and YFSETQ.

This clone was found many times. The chain carries TRBV6-1 and TRBJ2-7, with D unresolved. Trimming took 4 bases from V and 5 from J, leaving 18 bases between them. This CDR3 is 15 amino acids long. Germline V gene sequence: CDR1 MNHNS, CDR2 SASEGT. The CDR3 sequence: CASSVGPATSNEQYF. In DNA form, the CDR3 reads TGTGCCAGCAGTGTAGGGCCCGCCACATCGAACGAGCAGTACTTC.